The rows below give T cell receptor beta chains drawn from one sample of a study of graft-versus-host responses after intestinal transplantation. Profiled with immunoSEQ multiplex PCR; TCRdb holds only in-frame clones, not every one. Among more than 100,000 clones listed, roughly 93% were seen once. Their recognized antigens are unknown. This sample comprised unstimulated CD8+ T cells sorted from spleen or lymph node cells, obtained before intestinal transplant. The receptors were gathered from a human donor who received an intestinal transplant. CDR3s include the opening cysteine and the closing phenylalanine or tryptophan. The D gene is left open where the match is weak. Clone size is given for some rows only: seen once, a few or many times, or a class if the clone is expanded.

TRBJ2-3 | . | TRBD2 | TRBV28 | CASSPLAGGFLSTDTQYF | TGTGCCAGCAGTCCCCTAGCGGGGGGGTTCCTATCCACAGATACGCAGTATTTT
TRBJ1-1 | . | . | TRBV10-2 | CASSINTEAFF | TGCGCCAGCTCAATAAACACTGAAGCTTTCTTT
TRBJ2-7 | . | . | TRBV5-4 | CASSLETRSEQYF | TGTGCCAGCAGCTTGGAGACTAGAAGCGAGCAGTACTTC
TRBJ1-1 | . | . | TRBV6-1 | CASPGGNTEAFF | TGTGCCAGCCCGGGTGGGAACACTGAAGCTTTCTTT
TRBJ2-5 | . | TRBD2 | TRBV23-1 | CAGWVTSGAHETQYF | TGCGCCGGTTGGGTGACTAGCGGGGCACACGAGACCCAGTACTTC
TRBJ2-7 | . | TRBD2 | TRBV5-1 | CASSTGLAGGGYEQYF | TGCGCCAGCAGCACTGGACTAGCGGGGGGCGGCTACGAGCAGTACTTC
TRBJ2-1 | . | . | TRBV4-1 | CASSLIAGLNEQFF | TGCGCCAGCAGCCTAATAGCAGGGCTCAATGAGCAGTTCTTC
TRBJ2-3 | . | TRBD2 | TRBV7-9 | CASSAPRAGGGDTQYF | TGTGCCAGCAGCGCCCCCCGGGCGGGGGGGGGAGATACGCAGTATTTT
TRBJ2-5 | . | . | TRBV27 | CASSFSGEETQYF | TGTGCCAGCAGTTTCTCAGGGGAAGAGACCCAGTACTTC
TRBJ2-7 | once | TRBD1 | TRBV19 | CASSVQGAYEQYF | TGTGCCAGTAGTGTACAGGGGGCCTACGAGCAGTACTTC
TRBJ2-7 | few | . | TRBV7-9 | CASSTSEGGASYEQYF | TGTGCCAGCAGCACCAGTGAGGGGGGGGCCTCCTACGAGCAGTACTTC
TRBJ2-7 | once | . | TRBV7-3 | CASSLEGGGQYEQYF | TGTGCCAGCAGCTTAGAAGGGGGGGGCCAGTACGAGCAGTACTTC
TRBJ2-7 | . | . | TRBV11-3 | CASSRPLLDEQYF | TGTGCCAGCAGCCGCCCCTTACTAGACGAGCAGTACTTC
TRBJ1-1 | . | . | TRBV7-9 | CASSPTSGGTEAFF | TGTGCCAGCAGCCCTACCTCGGGGGGGACTGAAGCTTTCTTT
TRBJ2-5 | . | TRBD1 | TRBV27 | CASSYGTAPTTETQYF | TGTGCCAGCAGTTATGGGACAGCTCCGACCACGGAGACCCAGTACTTC
TRBJ2-2 | . | . | TRBV6-6 | CASSYLGDGTGELFF | TGTGCCAGCAGTTACTTGGGGGATGGCACCGGGGAGCTGTTTTTT
TRBJ2-7 | . | . | TRBV6-5 | CASSYSRGEYEQYF | TGTGCCAGCAGTTACTCCAGGGGAGAGTACGAGCAGTACTTC
TRBJ2-2 | . | . | TRBV9 | CASSVTPGGELFF | TGTGCCAGCAGCGTTACCCCCGGAGGGGAGCTGTTTTTT
TRBJ1-4 | . | TRBD1 | TRBV25-1 | CASSESREGADEKLFF | TGTGCCAGCAGTGAGTCCAGAGAGGGGGCAGATGAAAAACTGTTTTTT
TRBJ2-7 | . | . | TRBV5-1 | CASSWDKTYEQYF | TGCGCCAGCAGCTGGGACAAGACCTACGAGCAGTACTTC
TRBJ1-2 | . | . | TRBV19 | CASSMPYDPRGGYTF | TGTGCCAGTAGTATGCCCTACGACCCGAGGGGAGGCTACACCTTC
TRBJ1-3 | . | . | TRBV9 | CASSVDEDSGNTIYF | TGTGCCAGCAGCGTAGATGAGGACTCTGGAAACACCATATATTTT
TRBJ1-2 | . | . | TRBV7-9 | CASSLGSAGYTF | TGTGCCAGCAGCTTAGGATCGGCTGGCTACACCTTC
TRBJ2-7 | few | . | TRBV4-1 | CASSHTIGGNEQYF | TGCGCCAGCAGCCACACTATAGGAGGGAACGAGCAGTACTTC
TRBJ2-3 | . | . | TRBV19 | CASSPPGSTSTDTQYF | TGTGCCAGTAGTCCTCCCGGATCAACTAGCACAGATACGCAGTATTTT
TRBJ2-2 | . | . | TRBV5-6 | CASSLAGGPNTGELFF | TGTGCCAGCAGCTTGGCTGGGGGCCCGAACACCGGGGAGCTGTTTTTT
TRBJ2-1 | . | TRBD2 | TRBV7-6 | CASSYLAGGPYNEQFF | TGTGCCAGCAGCTATCTAGCGGGGGGGCCCTACAATGAGCAGTTCTTC
TRBJ2-1 | . | . | TRBV4-1 | CASSQVGGEQFF | TGCGCCAGCAGCCAAGTAGGGGGTGAGCAGTTCTTC
TRBJ2-3 | . | . | TRBV5-5 | CASSFYGTQYRTDTQYF | TGTGCCAGCAGCTTCTACGGGACACAGTACCGCACAGATACGCAGTATTTT
TRBJ2-3 | once | . | TRBV6-1 | CASSEQGRLADTQYF | TGTGCCAGCAGTGAACAGGGCAGGTTAGCAGATACGCAGTATTTT
TRBJ1-5 | . | TRBD1 | TRBV6-6 | CASSYRDRGNQPQHF | TGTGCCAGCAGTTACCGGGACAGGGGTAATCAGCCCCAGCATTTT
TRBJ1-1 | . | . | TRBV18 | CASSPRQGREAFF | TGTGCCAGCTCACCGCGGCAGGGTAGGGAAGCTTTCTTT
TRBJ2-7 | . | . | TRBV4-1 | CASSQEGGDEQYF | TGCGCCAGCAGCCAAGAGGGAGGAGACGAGCAGTACTTC
TRBJ2-3 | . | TRBD2 | TRBV2 | CASTYSGGAFDTQYF | TGTGCCAGCACCTATAGCGGGGGGGCCTTCGATACGCAGTATTTT
TRBJ1-2 | . | . | TRBV27 | CASRPGGANYGYTF | TGTGCCAGCCGTCCTGGCGGTGCTAACTATGGCTACACCTTC
TRBJ1-1 | . | . | TRBV5-1 | CASSWDPSPGMNTEAFF | TGCGCCAGCAGCTGGGACCCTTCACCTGGGATGAACACTGAAGCTTTCTTT
TRBJ2-7 | . | . | TRBV6-1 | CASSEAKIRDAPYEQYF | TGTGCCAGCAGTGAAGCGAAGATCCGGGACGCGCCCTACGAGCAGTACTTC
TRBJ2-7 | . | . | TRBV4-1 | CASSQVRFDEQYF | TGCGCCAGCAGCCAAGTCCGGTTTGACGAGCAGTACTTC
TRBJ2-1 | . | TRBD2 | TRBV9 | CASSTSGGNNEQFF | TGTGCCAGCTCGACTAGCGGGGGGAACAATGAGCAGTTCTTC
TRBJ1-2 | . | . | TRBV11-2 | CASSLGTELYGYTF | TGTGCCAGCAGCTTAGGGACAGAACTCTATGGCTACACCTTC
TRBJ1-2 | . | . | TRBV5-5 | CASSHPGEYGYTF | TGTGCCAGCAGCCACCCCGGAGAGTATGGCTACACCTTC
TRBJ1-6 | . | . | TRBV7-2 | CASSLWAGSSYNSPLHF | TGTGCCAGCAGCTTATGGGCAGGGAGCTCCTATAATTCACCCCTCCACTTT